This TCR beta chain was observed in a study of T cell repertoires in cytomegalovirus infection. Overall study: HLA-B-restricted CMV epitopes that are well studied, plus recently identified HLA-C-restricted ones, were used by the study. From public TCR beta signatures came an indication of both CMV infection and matching HLA type. The study's findings and limits: Clonotypes of TCR beta that were HLA-C-restricted and CMV-specific dominated the ex vivo response.

TCRdb ran MiXCR on the reads and lists one entry per CDR3 protein. The sample lists about a million distinct CDR3 sequences; around 32% were seen once. Trimming cost V 1 base and J 7 bases, with 11 bases left between them. The germline V gene encodes CDR1 SGHVS and CDR2 FQNEAQ. This CDR3 region has 13 residues. Details on this clonotype: Its antigen is unidentified.

This chain connects TRBV7-8 to TRBJ2-7; tentatively, D is TRBD1 (5 bases). This TCR derives from a human donor in good health (CMV status not recorded). Some clones in this sample may be carry-over from other donors' samples. The specimen comprised cultured CD8+ T cells from PBMCs, sampled from culture after CMV antigen stimulation. The CDR3 DNA follows: TGTGCCAGCAGCTTAGGGGGCATCGAGGAGCAGTACGTC. It yields the protein CASSLGGIEEQYV.